This TCR beta chain was observed in a study of shared clonotypes between healthy human individuals. TCRdb's copy holds only in-frame clones and misses some; the assay was immunoSEQ multiplex PCR. This sample yields about 680,000 clones, of which less than 80% are seen a single time; 1.5% to 2% belongs to the top ten. The receptor was isolated from a woman aged 25 to 39 in good health. The source material was memory CD4+ T cells sorted from blood. Subset here: CD45RA-negative fraction.

Here the CDR3 DNA reads TGCGCCAGCAGCTTTTTAACGAGCGCGAACACCGGGGAGCTGTTTTTT. This codes for CASSFLTSANTGELFF. V and J are TRBV5-1 and TRBJ2-2; D ambiguous. There are 16 residues in the CDR3. Trimming removed 2 bases from V and 0 bases from J, with 11 bases in between. Germline CDR1 is SGHRS and CDR2 is YFSETQ.